The 27 T cell receptor beta chains presented below share a single source sample, sequenced in a study of human T cells and chemical hapten exposure. Described time point: patch test 1, 2 weeks after DPC sensitization. Documented treatment: therapeutic diphenylcyclopropenone sensitization with weekly scalp DPC. TCRdb called the RACE reads again in MiXCR, with one record for every CDR3 protein. Altogether some 94,000 distinct CDR3 sequences are present, around 12% being singletons, with the ten largest covering approximately 2%. The input for sequencing was whole blood, taken in connection with sensitization to the hapten diphenylcyclopropenone (DPC). These receptor sequences come from a woman in her 40s with alopecia areata. Some clones in this sample may be carry-over from other donors' samples.

Ten or more counts support this clonotype. This sequence joins TRBV29-1 and TRBJ2-7; 8 nucleotides line up with TRBD1. V was pared by 5 bases and J by 5 bases, with 5 bases of the junction left unmatched. CDR3 size: 12 residues. The germline gives CDR1 SQVTM, CDR2 ANQGSEA. The CDR3 DNA sequence: TGCAGCGTTTTGACAGGGGTGAACGAGCAGTACTTC. This translates into CSVLTGVNEQYF.

The rearrangement uses TRBV7-8 and TRBJ2-5; weak D call: TRBD1 (5 bases). The V end lost 3 bases, the J end lost 0 bases, and 11 bases lay between the germline ends. The CDR3 contains 15 residues. Germline V gene lookup returns CDR1 SGHVS and CDR2 FQNEAQ. CDR3: CASSFLSGNQETQYF. CDR3 sequence (DNA): TGTGCCAGCAGCTTCCTATCAGGGAACCAAGAGACCCAGTACTTC.

This clonotype was seen ten or more times. The chain employs TRBV28 and TRBJ2-1, with TRBD2 identical over 10 bases. CDR3 size: 20 residues. Germline-derived CDR1 and CDR2 are MDHEN and SYDVKM. With V trimmed by 3 bases and J by 0 bases, 14 bases remained unmatched. The CDR3 nucleotides read TGTGCCAGCAGTTTCAGATATGTCCTAGCGGGAGAGGGCTCCTACAATGAGCAGTTCTTC. This codes for CASSFRYVLAGEGSYNEQFF.

This clonotype was picked up a small number of times. This chain uses TRBV3-1 with TRBJ2-7; either TRBD1 or TRBD2 may fit D (6 bases each). The CDR3 runs to 15 residues. From germline, CDR1 is LGHDT and CDR2 YNNKEL (reference sequence). Trimming cost V 4 bases and J 0 bases, with 13 bases left between them. This CDR3 reads CASSPEGGSSYEQYF. The CDR3 DNA reads as TGTGCCAGCAGCCCCGAGGGGGGTAGCTCCTACGAGCAGTACTTC.

This clonotype was picked up a small number of times. V usage is TRBV6-1 and J usage is TRBJ2-5; D gene unclear. The CDR3 totals 15 residues. The V end lost 2 bases, the J end lost 0 bases, and 10 bases lay between the germline ends. Germline values: CDR1 MNHNS, CDR2 SASEGT. CDR3 sequence (DNA): TGTGCCAGCAGTGAAACAGCAATGTACCAAGAGACCCAGTACTTC. It yields the protein CASSETAMYQETQYF.

For this clonotype: A much larger clone lies one base from this, so it may be a read error. This chain joins TRBV18 and TRBJ1-4; D is possibly TRBD1 (6 bases). CDR1 is KGHSH and CDR2 is LQKENI in the germline V gene. With 4 bases removed from V and 8 bases from J, the gap between germline ends came to 14 bases. This CDR3 spans 14 amino acids. In nucleotides, the CDR3 is TGTGCCAGCTCACTAGGGGGATTAATGGAAAAACTGTTTTTT. Residues: CASSLGGLMEKLFF.

This clonotype was counted ten times or more. The chain has TRBV7-9 and TRBJ2-5, with D perhaps TRBD1 (5 bases). V shed 4 bases and J shed 2 bases, with 14 bases lying between them. The length of the CDR3 is 15 residues. Per germline, CDR1 SEHNR and CDR2 FQNEAQ (reference sequence). The CDR3 nucleotides read TGTGCCAGCAGCTCGACCCGAGCAGGGCAAGAGACCCAGTACTTC. This sequence encodes CASSSTRAGQETQYF.

The J gene is TRBJ2-7, the V gene TRBV9, with D hard to call. The germline V gene encodes CDR1 SGDLS and CDR2 YYNGEE. V dropped 0 bases and J dropped 0 bases, with 10 bases sitting between them. The CDR3 covers 15 residues. CDR3 coding DNA: TGTGCCAGCAGCGTAGATCCGGACCCCTCCTACGAGCAGTACTTC. It yields the protein CASSVDPDPSYEQYF.

This clonotype occurred a few times. This chain uses TRBV20-1 with TRBJ2-1, with TRBD2 identical over 12 bases. Germline assignment: CDR1 DFQATT and CDR2 SNEGSKA (reference sequence). The CDR3 is 15 residues long. J gave up 7 bases and V 1 base, and 5 bases lay outside the gene matches. The CDR3 DNA reads as TGCAGTGCTAGAGGATCTAGCGGGAGGGCAAATGAGCAGTTCTTC. It is translated as CSARGSSGRANEQFF.

This clonotype has only a few counts. CDR3 DNA: TGTGCCAGCAGTTTAATGCAGTCTTGGGCCCAGTACTTC. Translation: CASSLMQSWAQYF. The chain couples TRBV28 to TRBJ2-5; D remains unclear. The germline gives CDR1 MDHEN, CDR2 SYDVKM. V was pared by 2 bases and J by 9 bases, with 13 bases between. CDR3 length equals 13 residues. The full variable domain, in which reference TRBV28 and TRBJ2-5 provide the parts outside the CDR3, is DVKVTQSSRYLVKRTGEKVFLECVQDMDHENMFWYRQDPGLGLRLIYFSYDVKMKEKGDIPEGYSVSREKKERFSLILESASTNQTSMYLCASSLMQSWAQYFGPGTRLLVL.

A single count supports this clonotype. The CDR3 sequence is CSATKAYEAFF. The CDR3 bases are TGCAGTGCTACTAAAGCATATGAAGCTTTCTTT. This rearrangement joins TRBV20-1 to TRBJ1-1; D gene uncertain. The CDR3 sequence is 11 residues long. The germline V gene has CDR1 DFQATT and CDR2 SNEGSKA (reference sequence). The germline V and J ends were trimmed by 4 bases and 7 bases, with 10 bases remaining between them.

This clonotype has ten or more counts. The chain has TRBV20-1 and TRBJ1-2; D not resolved. The CDR3 contains 11 residues. The germline gives CDR1 DFQATT, CDR2 SNEGSKA (reference sequence). V lost 3 bases, J lost 8 bases, and 10 bases lay in between. The CDR3 coding sequence is TGCAGTGCTAGTCTGAGAGGCGGCTACACCTTC. Translated, it gives CSASLRGGYTF.

In this sample, this clonotype turned up a few times. V usage is TRBV7-2 and J usage is TRBJ2-5, with TRBD2 matching 8 bases. CDR1 is SGHTA and CDR2 is FQGNSA in the germline V gene. The CDR3 is 16 amino acids. The V gene end was trimmed by 5 bases and the J gene end by 3 bases; junction bases not matched to a gene: 11. CDR3 bases: TGTGCCAGCAGCCGAGGGATGGCGGGGGGAAAAGAGACCCAGTACTTC. This gives the protein CASSRGMAGGKETQYF.

This chain links TRBV12-3 or TRBV12-4 with TRBJ2-7; no reliable D call. V was trimmed by 6 bases and J by 0 bases, leaving 12 bases between them. The CDR3 is 14 amino acids. CDR3 DNA: TGTGCCAGCAGCCGTTCCCTAAACTCCTACGAGCAGTACTTC. Translation: CASSRSLNSYEQYF.

This clonotype was seen a handful of times. The chain joins TRBV11-2 to TRBJ2-3; tentatively, D is TRBD2 (5 bases). Trimming removed 3 bases from V and 2 bases from J, with 15 bases in between. CDR3 length equals 16 residues. Looked up from germline, CDR1 is SGHAT and CDR2 is FQNNGV. DNA for the CDR3: TGTGCCAGCAGCTTGTCGGGCGGGCTTATCACAGATACGCAGTATTTT. Protein product: CASSLSGGLITDTQYF.

The chain recombines TRBV29-1 with TRBJ1-2; tentatively, D is TRBD1 (5 bases). The CDR3 has 16 residues. Germline V gene data show CDR1 as SQVTM and CDR2 as ANQGSEA. V lost 1 base and J lost 4, with 19 bases in between. As DNA, the CDR3 is TGCAGCGTTGAAGTTATTACGACGGGACCGCTCTATGGCTACACCTTC. Amino acids: CSVEVITTGPLYGYTF.

This clonotype showed up just a few times. This sequence joins TRBV12-3 or TRBV12-4 and TRBJ1-1; no reliable D call. V gave up 7 bases and J gave up 4 bases, with 10 bases separating them. There are 12 residues in the CDR3. The CDR3 bases are TGTGCCAGCACCCTAGGGCGCACTGAAGCTTTCTTT. Protein: CASTLGRTEAFF.

This clonotype has at least ten counts. This chain links TRBV4-1 with TRBJ1-1; the match to TRBD1 covers 8 bases. The CDR3 extends over 14 amino acids. V trimming: 4 bases; J trimming: 8 bases; junction bases outside the gene matches: 9. CDR1 is MGHRA and CDR2 is YSYEKL in the germline V gene. In DNA, the CDR3 is TGCGCCAGCAGCCCCTCACAGGGGGGTAGCGAAGCTTTCTTT. Translation: CASSPSQGGSEAFF.

This clonotype turned up a few times. This rearrangement joins TRBV27 to TRBJ2-3; unclear D gene. Trimming removed 9 bases from V and 0 bases from J, with 16 bases in between. The CDR3 loop spans 15 amino acids. Per the germline V gene, CDR1 is MNHEY and CDR2 is SMNVEV (reference sequence). In nucleotides, the CDR3 is TGTGCCAGGAAAAGCAAGTACATGAGCACAGATACGCAGTATTTT. Protein: CARKSKYMSTDTQYF.

This clonotype was seen more than once but under ten times. The CDR3 DNA reads TGCGCCAGCAGCCAACTGACTAGCGGGAGTTCAGGAAATGAGCAGTTCTTC. This translates into CASSQLTSGSSGNEQFF. The rearrangement uses TRBV4-3 and TRBJ2-1, with 12 bases that match TRBD2. CDR1 LGHNA and CDR2 YSLEER come from the germline V gene. The V gene end was trimmed by 2 bases and the J gene end by 7 bases; junction bases not matched to a gene: 9. The CDR3 is made up of 17 amino acids.

This clonotype was picked up many times. V gene TRBV18 combines with J gene TRBJ2-7, with a possible D match to TRBD2 (6 bases). Germline V gene data show CDR1 as KGHSH and CDR2 as LQKENI. The CDR3 has 15 residues. V was pared by 6 bases and J by 3 bases, with 18 bases between. CDR3 residues: CASSPKVGSSYEQYF. The CDR3 DNA reads TGTGCCAGCTCGCCAAAAGTCGGGAGTAGCTACGAGCAGTACTTC.

This clonotype was detected many times. The J gene is TRBJ1-1, the V gene TRBV12-3 or TRBV12-4; D gene unclear. The CDR3 totals 14 residues. V gave up 5 bases and J gave up 4 bases, with 14 bases separating them. Here the CDR3 reads CASSVQASGTEAFF. For the CDR3, the DNA is TGTGCCAGCAGTGTTCAGGCGTCGGGCACTGAAGCTTTCTTT.

This clonotype was counted a few times. The chain has TRBV27 and TRBJ2-1; the D gene could be TRBD1 or TRBD2 (5 bases each). The V gene's germline CDR1 is MNHEY and CDR2 SMNVEV (reference sequence). This CDR3 is built from 14 residues. The V and J ends lost 2 bases and 6 bases respectively, with 11 bases between them. DNA of the CDR3: TGTGCCAGCAGTTTAGGGGGTGATGGCAATGAGCAGTTCTTC. Amino acids: CASSLGGDGNEQFF.

This clonotype has more than one count but fewer than ten. The chain has TRBV7-9 and TRBJ2-4; perhaps TRBD2 as D (5 bases). The CDR3 extends over 14 amino acids. Germline assignment: CDR1 SEHNR and CDR2 FQNEAQ (reference sequence). The V end lost 3 bases, the J end lost 0 bases, and 6 bases lay between the germline ends. Here the CDR3 reads CASSFRGAKNIQYF. CDR3 DNA sequence: TGTGCCAGCAGCTTCCGGGGAGCCAAAAACATTCAGTACTTC.

The chain uses TRBV28 and TRBJ1-6; D uncertain. Germline CDR1 and CDR2: MDHEN and SYDVKM. The CDR3 has 15 residues. Between the trimmed V and J ends, which lost 3 bases and 8 bases, there was a span of 14 bases. The CDR3 loop is CASSFEGRFDSPLHF. The CDR3 DNA reads as TGTGCCAGCAGTTTTGAGGGCAGGTTCGATTCACCCCTCCACTTT. The entire variable domain, with the rest obtained from reference TRBV28 and TRBJ1-6, is as follows: DVKVTQSSRYLVKRTGEKVFLECVQDMDHENMFWYRQDPGLGLRLIYFSYDVKMKEKGDIPEGYSVSREKKERFSLILESASTNQTSMYLCASSFEGRFDSPLHFGNGTRLTVT.

This clonotype was found a few times. This chain joins TRBV11-2 and TRBJ2-3; D gene ambiguous. Trimming shortened V by 1 base and J by 1 base, and 12 bases separated the two germline ends. The CDR3 spans 16 residues. Germline CDR1 SGHAT, CDR2 FQNNGV. The CDR3 coding sequence is TGTGCCAGCAGCTTAGGCTTGGTACGGGGCACAGATACGCAGTATTTT. It specifies CASSLGLVRGTDTQYF.

The CDR3 loop is CASSGTSGRPSYEQYF. In nucleotides, the CDR3 is TGTGCCAGCAGTGGGACTAGCGGGAGGCCTTCCTACGAGCAGTACTTC. The chain carries TRBV2 and TRBJ2-7; 14 bases line up with TRBD2. Germline V lookup: CDR1 SNHLY, CDR2 FYNNEI. This CDR3 comprises 16 residues. V lost 4 bases and J lost 1; bases outside the gene matches: 3.